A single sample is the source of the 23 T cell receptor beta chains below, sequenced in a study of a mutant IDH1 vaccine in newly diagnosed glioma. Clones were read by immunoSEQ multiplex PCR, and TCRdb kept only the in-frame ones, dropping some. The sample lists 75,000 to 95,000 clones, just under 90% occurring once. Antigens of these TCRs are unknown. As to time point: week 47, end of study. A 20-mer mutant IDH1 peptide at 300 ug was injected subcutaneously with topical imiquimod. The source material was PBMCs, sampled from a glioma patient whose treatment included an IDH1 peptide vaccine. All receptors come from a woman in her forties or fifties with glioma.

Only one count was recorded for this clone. The CDR3 loop reads CASSLGAMTGVQETQYF. The CDR3 nucleotides read TGTGCCAGCAGTTTGGGCGCCATGACAGGGGTCCAAGAGACCCAGTACTTC. The chain recombines TRBV28 with TRBJ2-5; 8 bases align to TRBD1. The germline V gene has CDR1 MDHEN and CDR2 SYDVKM. The length of the CDR3 is 17 residues. The V segment lost 3 bases and the J segment 1 base; nucleotides outside the gene matches: 10.

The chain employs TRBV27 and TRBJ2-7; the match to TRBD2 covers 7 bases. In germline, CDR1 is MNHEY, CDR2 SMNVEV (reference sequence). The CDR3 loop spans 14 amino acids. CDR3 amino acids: CAPASGDESYEQYF. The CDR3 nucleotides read TGTGCACCGGCCAGCGGGGATGAATCCTACGAGCAGTACTTC.

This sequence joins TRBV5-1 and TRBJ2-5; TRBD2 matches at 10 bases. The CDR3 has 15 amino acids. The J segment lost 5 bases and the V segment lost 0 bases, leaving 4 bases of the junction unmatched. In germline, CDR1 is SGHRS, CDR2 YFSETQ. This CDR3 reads CASSLASGSSETQYF. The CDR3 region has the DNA TGCGCCAGCAGCTTGGCTAGCGGGAGTTCGGAGACCCAGTACTTC.

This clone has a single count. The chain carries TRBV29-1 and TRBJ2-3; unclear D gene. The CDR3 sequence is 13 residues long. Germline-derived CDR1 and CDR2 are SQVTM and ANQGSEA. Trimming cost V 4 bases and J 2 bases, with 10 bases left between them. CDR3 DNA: TGCAGCGTTGCGGGCAGATACACAGATACGCAGTATTTT. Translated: CSVAGRYTDTQYF.

The CDR3 nucleotides are TGTGCCAGCAGTGAAGCTGGGGGGGCGGCTTTCTTT. Translation gives CASSEAGGAAFF. The chain links TRBV6-1 to TRBJ1-1; possibly TRBD1 for D (6 bases). The CDR3 runs to 12 residues. The germline V gene encodes CDR1 MNHNS and CDR2 SASEGT. V was cut by 0 bases and J by 11 bases, with 10 bases left in between.

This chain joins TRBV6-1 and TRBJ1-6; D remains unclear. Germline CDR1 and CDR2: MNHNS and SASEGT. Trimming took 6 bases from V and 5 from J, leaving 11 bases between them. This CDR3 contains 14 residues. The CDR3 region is CASRYWADNSPLHF. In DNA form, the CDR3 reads TGTGCCAGCAGGTACTGGGCGGATAATTCACCCCTCCACTTT.

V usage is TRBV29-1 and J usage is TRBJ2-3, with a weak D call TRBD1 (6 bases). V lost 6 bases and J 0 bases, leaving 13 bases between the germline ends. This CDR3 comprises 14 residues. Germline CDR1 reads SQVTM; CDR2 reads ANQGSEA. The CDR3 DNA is TGCAGCGTGTACAACAGGGCTAGCACAGATACGCAGTATTTT. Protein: CSVYNRASTDTQYF.

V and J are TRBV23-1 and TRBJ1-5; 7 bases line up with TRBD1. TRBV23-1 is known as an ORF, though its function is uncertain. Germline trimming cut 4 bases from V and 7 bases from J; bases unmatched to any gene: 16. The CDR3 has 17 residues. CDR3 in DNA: TGCGCCAGCAGTCCCCCTGAGACAGGGATCATCAGACAGCCCCAGCATTTT. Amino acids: CASSPPETGIIRQPQHF.

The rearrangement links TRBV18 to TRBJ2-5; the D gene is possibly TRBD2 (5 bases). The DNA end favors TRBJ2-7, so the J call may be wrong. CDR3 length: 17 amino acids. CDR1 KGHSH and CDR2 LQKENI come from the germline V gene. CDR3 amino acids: CASSPNLQTNGLYEQYF. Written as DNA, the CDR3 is TGTGCCAGCTCACCAAATCTTCAGACTAACGGCTTATACGAGCAGTACTTC.

The CDR3 sequence is CASSLSGSNTGELFF. The CDR3 nucleotides are TGTGCCAGCAGCCTTAGCGGGTCGAACACCGGGGAGCTGTTTTTT. The gene calls are TRBV7-3 and TRBJ2-2; 7 bases agree with TRBD2. CDR1 and CDR2 (germline): SGHTA, FQGTGA. The junction had 3 bases not matched to a gene; V was cut back by 5 bases and J by 0 bases. This CDR3 comprises 15 residues.

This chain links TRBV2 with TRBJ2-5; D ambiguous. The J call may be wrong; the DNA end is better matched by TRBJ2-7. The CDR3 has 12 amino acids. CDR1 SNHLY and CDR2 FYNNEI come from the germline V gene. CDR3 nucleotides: TGTGCCAGCAGTGATCTGACCTACGAGCAGTACTTC. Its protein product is CASSDLTYEQYF.

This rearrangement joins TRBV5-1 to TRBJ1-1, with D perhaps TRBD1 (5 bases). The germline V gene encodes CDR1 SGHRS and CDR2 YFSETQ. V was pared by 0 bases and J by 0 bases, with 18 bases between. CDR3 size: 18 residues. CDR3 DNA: TGCGCCAGCAGCTTGGACCCAGCAAGACAGTTAGTGAACACTGAAGCTTTCTTT. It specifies CASSLDPARQLVNTEAFF.

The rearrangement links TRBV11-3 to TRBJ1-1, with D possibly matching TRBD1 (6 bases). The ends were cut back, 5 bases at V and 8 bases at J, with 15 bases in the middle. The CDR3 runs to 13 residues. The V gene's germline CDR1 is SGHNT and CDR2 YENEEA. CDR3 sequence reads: CASSLHGTGEAFF. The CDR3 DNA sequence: TGTGCCAGCAGCCTCCACGGTACAGGGGAAGCTTTCTTT.

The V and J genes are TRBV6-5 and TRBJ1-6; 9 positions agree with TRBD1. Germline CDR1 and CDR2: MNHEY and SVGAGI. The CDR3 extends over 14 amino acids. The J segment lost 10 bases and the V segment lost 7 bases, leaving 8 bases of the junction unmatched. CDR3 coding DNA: TGTGCCAGCACGAGGGACAGGGTCCGATCACCCCTCCACTTT. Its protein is CASTRDRVRSPLHF.

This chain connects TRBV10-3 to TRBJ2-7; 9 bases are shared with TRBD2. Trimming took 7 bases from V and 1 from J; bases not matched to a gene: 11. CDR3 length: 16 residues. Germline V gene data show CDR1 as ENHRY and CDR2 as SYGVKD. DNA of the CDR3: TGTGCCATCACCGAGGGAAGTAGCGGGAGTTCCTACGAGCAGTACTTC. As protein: CAITEGSSGSSYEQYF.

CDR3 in amino acids: CASSSPDRVETQYF. The CDR3 DNA reads TGTGCCAGCAGTTCCCCCGACAGGGTTGAGACCCAGTACTTC. This sequence joins TRBV28 and TRBJ2-5; TRBD1 matches at 7 bases. Germline V gene sequence: CDR1 MDHEN, CDR2 SYDVKM. V was clipped by 4 bases and J by 5 bases; unmatched bases: 7. This CDR3 has 14 residues.

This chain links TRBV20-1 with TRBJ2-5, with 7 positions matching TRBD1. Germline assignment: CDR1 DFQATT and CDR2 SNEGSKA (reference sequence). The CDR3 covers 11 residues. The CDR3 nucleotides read TGCGGCGTGGGCAGGGGGGAGACCCAGTACTTC. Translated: CGVGRGETQYF.

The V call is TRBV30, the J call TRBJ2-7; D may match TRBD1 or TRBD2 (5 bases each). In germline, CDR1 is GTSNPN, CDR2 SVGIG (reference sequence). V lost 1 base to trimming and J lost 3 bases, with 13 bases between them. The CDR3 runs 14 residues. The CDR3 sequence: CAWSAGTLLYEQYF. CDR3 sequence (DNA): TGTGCCTGGAGTGCCGGGACCCTTCTCTACGAGCAGTACTTC.

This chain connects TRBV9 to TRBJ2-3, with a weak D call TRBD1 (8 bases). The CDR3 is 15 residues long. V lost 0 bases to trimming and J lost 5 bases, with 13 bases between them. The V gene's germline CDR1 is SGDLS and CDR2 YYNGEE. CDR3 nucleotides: TGTGCCAGCAGCGTAGACAGGGGGGGCGAAGATACGCAGTATTTT. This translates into CASSVDRGGEDTQYF.

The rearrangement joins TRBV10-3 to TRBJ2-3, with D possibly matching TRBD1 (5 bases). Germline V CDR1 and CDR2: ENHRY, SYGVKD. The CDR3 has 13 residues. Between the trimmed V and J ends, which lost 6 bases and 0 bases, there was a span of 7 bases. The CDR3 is CAIRGDSTDTQYF. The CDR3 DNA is TGTGCCATCAGAGGGGATAGCACAGATACGCAGTATTTT.

The CDR3 DNA follows: TGTGCCACCCGGGACAGGGGATATTCGGACACCGGGGAGCTGTTTTTT. Translated: CATRDRGYSDTGELFF. This chain joins TRBV2 and TRBJ2-2, with 10 bases lining up with TRBD1. The germline V gene encodes CDR1 SNHLY and CDR2 FYNNEI. The J segment lost 3 bases and the V segment lost 10 bases, leaving 11 bases of the junction unmatched. CDR3 length equals 16 residues. The full variable domain, in which reference TRBV2 and TRBJ2-2 provide the parts outside the CDR3, is EPEVTQTPSHQVTQMGQEVILRCVPISNHLYFYWYRQILGQKVEFLVSFYNNEISEKSEIFDDQFSVERPDGSNFTLKIRSTKLEDSAMYFCATRDRGYSDTGELFFGEGSRLTVL.

The CDR3 is CASSPMVGGRYTEAFF. CDR3 nucleotides: TGTGCCAGCAGCCCTATGGTGGGGGGCCGGTACACTGAAGCTTTCTTT. The chain has TRBV5-5 and TRBJ1-1; a possible D gene is TRBD1 (6 bases). V dropped 4 bases and J dropped 3 bases, with 19 bases sitting between them. The CDR3 is made up of 16 amino acids. The germline V gene has CDR1 SGHKS and CDR2 YYEKEE (reference sequence).

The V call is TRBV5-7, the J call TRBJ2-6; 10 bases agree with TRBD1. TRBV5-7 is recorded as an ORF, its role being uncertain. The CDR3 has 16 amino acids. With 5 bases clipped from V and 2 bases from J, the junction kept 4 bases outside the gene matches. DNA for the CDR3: TGTGCCAGCAGTGGACAGGGGGATACTGGGGCCAACGTCCTGACTTTC. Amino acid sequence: CASSGQGDTGANVLTF.